Listed here are 30 T cell receptor beta chains from one sample, sequenced in a study of shared clonotypes between healthy human individuals. Positively selected for CCR7, the CD45RO-negative cells used as naive CD8 cells excluded terminally differentiated effector memory CD45RA+ cells. The data were produced by immunoSEQ multiplex PCR, yet TCRdb's version contains in-frame clones alone and is incomplete. The sample lists about 2.1 million clones; about 93% were seen once. Specimen: naive CD8+ T cells from PBMCs. These receptor sequences come from a young man in good health. Some clones in this sample may be carry-over from other donors' samples.

The chain employs TRBV9 and TRBJ1-2; 9 bases map to TRBD1. The V and J ends lost 3 bases and 8 bases, in that order; junction bases with no gene match: 8. This CDR3 contains 14 residues. Germline loops: CDR1 SGDLS, CDR2 YYNGEE. The DNA for the CDR3 is TGTGCCAGCAGCGACTGGGACAGGGTCGACGGCTACACCTTC. Amino acid sequence: CASSDWDRVDGYTF.

The V call is TRBV28, the J call TRBJ1-4, with a possible D match to TRBD1 (6 bases). The CDR3 runs 17 residues. Germline CDR1 is MDHEN and CDR2 is SYDVKM. The ends were cut back, 10 bases at V and 1 base at J, with 22 bases in the middle. CDR3 coding DNA: TGTGCCACCATGATCTGGGGGGGCGTCGAAACTAATGAAAAACTGTTTTTT. Protein: CATMIWGGVETNEKLFF.

This clone appeared a single time. The V and J genes are TRBV30 and TRBJ1-5, with D perhaps TRBD1 (5 bases). Trimming stripped 5 bases from V and 5 bases from J, with 25 bases between. This CDR3 region has 17 residues. Germline V CDR1 and CDR2: GTSNPN, SVGIG (reference sequence). The CDR3 here is CAWGSTRELGRYQPQHF. The CDR3 bases are TGTGCCTGGGGATCTACCAGGGAATTGGGAAGGTATCAGCCCCAGCATTTT. Based on the CDR3 plus reference TRBV30 and TRBJ1-5, the full variable domain is SQTIHQWPATLVQPVGSPLSLECTVEGTSNPNLYWYRQAAGRGLQLLFYSVGIGQISSEVPQNLSASRPQDRQFILSSKKLLLSDSGFYLCAWGSTRELGRYQPQHFGDGTRLSIL.

The chain couples TRBV5-8 to TRBJ1-1; perhaps TRBD1 as D (5 bases). This CDR3 is 12 amino acids long. Germline V gives CDR1 SGHTS, CDR2 YDEGEE. Trimming left V 4 bases short and J 5 bases short, with 9 bases between. In nucleotides, the CDR3 is TGTGCCAGCAGCCCGGGGGGGACTGAAGCTTTCTTT. This encodes CASSPGGTEAFF.

V is TRBV10-1 and J is TRBJ2-1, with TRBD1 matching 10 bases. The CDR3 contains 13 residues. Germline loops: CDR1 WNHNN, CDR2 SYGVQD (reference sequence). V dropped 4 bases and J dropped 6; count of bases not matched to a gene: 0. Here the CDR3 DNA reads TGCGCCAGCAGTGGACAGGGGGCCAATGAGCAGTTCTTC. Its translation is CASSGQGANEQFF.

The chain uses TRBV12-2 and TRBJ2-7; the tabulated D call, TRBD1, remains unverified against the DNA. TRBV12-2 is labeled a pseudogene. The CDR3 extends over 15 amino acids. CDR3 residues: CASRLDPDREDEQYF. The DNA for the CDR3 is TGTGCAAGTCGCTTAGATCCCGACAGGGAGGACGAGCAGTACTTC.

The genes are TRBV27 and TRBJ2-6, with D unclear. Germline loops: CDR1 MNHEY, CDR2 SMNVEV (reference sequence). V lost 2 bases to trimming and J lost 4 bases, with 9 bases between them. The CDR3 contains 15 residues. CDR3 sequence: CASSLTVLGANVLTF. Written as DNA, the CDR3 is TGTGCCAGCAGTTTAACAGTTCTGGGGGCCAACGTCCTGACTTTC.

This chain joins TRBV28 and TRBJ1-4; 9 bases match TRBD1. CDR1 MDHEN and CDR2 SYDVKM come from the germline V gene. There are 13 residues in the CDR3. The J segment lost 11 bases and the V segment lost 5 bases, leaving 6 bases of the junction unmatched. CDR3 protein: CASSPQGARKLFF. The CDR3 DNA reads as TGTGCCAGCAGTCCACAGGGGGCGCGTAAACTGTTTTTT.

In this sample, this clone turned up once. The chain couples TRBV4-2 to TRBJ2-7; 8 bases map to TRBD2. The ends lost 0 bases at V and 5 bases at J; junction bases unmatched: 12. Germline CDR1 LGHNA, CDR2 YNFKEQ. The CDR3 runs to 17 residues. DNA for the CDR3: TGTGCCAGCAGCCAAGAAGCGGTTAGCGGGATTTCCCACGAGCAGTACTTC. Translated: CASSQEAVSGISHEQYF.

The chain recombines TRBV7-9 with TRBJ2-7, with D tentatively TRBD2 (5 bases). The CDR3 is made up of 14 amino acids. Trimming took 4 bases from V and 3 from J, leaving 13 bases between them. Germline lookup yields CDR1 SEHNR and CDR2 FQNEAQ (reference sequence). CDR3 protein: CASSSLALRYEQYF. The DNA for the CDR3 is TGTGCCAGCAGCTCCCTAGCCCTACGCTACGAGCAGTACTTC.

The chain uses TRBV7-9 and TRBJ1-3; D not resolved. The CDR3 is 12 residues long. Germline V gives CDR1 SEHNR, CDR2 FQNEAQ (reference sequence). The V gene lost 8 bases and the J gene lost 4 bases, with 9 bases spanning the gap. The CDR3 sequence is CASPGFGNTIYF. CDR3 nucleotides: TGTGCCAGCCCGGGCTTCGGAAACACCATATATTTT.

The chain employs TRBV11-2 and TRBJ2-7, with TRBD2 identical over 8 bases. The J segment lost 6 bases and the V segment lost 5 bases, leaving 9 bases of the junction unmatched. Germline V gene data show CDR1 as SGHAT and CDR2 as FQNNGV. The CDR3 sequence is 14 residues long. The CDR3: CASSRTSGRAEQYF. DNA for the CDR3: TGTGCCAGCAGCCGAACGAGCGGGAGAGCCGAGCAGTACTTC.

This rearrangement joins TRBV6-5 to TRBJ2-7, with D unresolved. The CDR3 sequence is 13 residues long. V was clipped by 0 bases and J by 5 bases, with 8 bases between them. Germline V CDR1 and CDR2: MNHEY, SVGAGI. The CDR3 sequence is CASSYSSLNEQYF. CDR3 DNA sequence: TGTGCCAGCAGTTACTCGAGTCTGAACGAGCAGTACTTC.

The chain carries TRBV7-9 and TRBJ2-5; tentatively, D is TRBD1 (6 bases). The CDR3 consists of 13 residues. CDR1 and CDR2 (germline): SEHNR, FQNEAQ (reference sequence). V lost 5 bases and J lost 6, with 13 bases in between. CDR3 bases: TGTGCCAGCAGCCTGGGGGACACACAGACCCAGTACTTC. Its protein is CASSLGDTQTQYF.

The chain combines TRBV5-4 with TRBJ1-2, with unresolved D. Looked up from germline, CDR1 is SGHNT and CDR2 is YYREEE (reference sequence). The CDR3 runs to 16 residues. V dropped 0 bases and J dropped 0 bases, with 12 bases sitting between them. CDR3 protein: CASSLGQVRTNYGYTF. DNA of the CDR3: TGTGCCAGCAGCTTGGGGCAGGTCCGAACTAACTATGGCTACACCTTC.

CDR3 coding DNA: TGTGCCAGCAGAGAGCGGGGGGCACAAGAGACCCAGTACTTC. This gives the protein CASRERGAQETQYF. This chain links TRBV11-1 with TRBJ2-5, with TRBD2 identical over 9 bases. The length of the CDR3 is 14 residues. Losses at the gene ends were 6 bases for V and 2 bases for J; bases not matched to a gene: 4. Germline V gene lookup returns CDR1 SGHAT and CDR2 FQDESV (reference sequence).

The chain is built from TRBV9 and TRBJ1-3; 7 nucleotides align to TRBD1. V dropped 3 bases and J dropped 8; count of bases not matched to a gene: 11. The CDR3 runs 15 residues. In germline, CDR1 is SGDLS, CDR2 YYNGEE. The chain's CDR3 is CASSAPGQPSHTIYF. CDR3 DNA: TGTGCCAGCAGCGCCCCGGGACAGCCAAGTCACACCATATATTTT.

The chain carries TRBV4-1 and TRBJ1-1; 7 bases line up with TRBD1. The V gene end was trimmed by 1 base and the J gene end by 0 bases; junction bases not matched to a gene: 2. The CDR3 consists of 15 residues. The V gene's germline CDR1 is MGHRA and CDR2 YSYEKL. As DNA, the CDR3 is TGCGCCAGCAGCCAAGCCACAGGGGTGAACACTGAAGCTTTCTTT. This gives the protein CASSQATGVNTEAFF.

The chain carries TRBV7-8 and TRBJ1-1; a possible D gene is TRBD1 (6 bases). Germline V gene lookup returns CDR1 SGHVS and CDR2 FQNEAQ. Trimming pared 4 bases from V and 0 bases from J, leaving 12 bases between. The CDR3 contains 15 residues. In DNA, the CDR3 is TGTGCCAGCAGCTACAGGGCGGTTATGAACACTGAAGCTTTCTTT. Protein product: CASSYRAVMNTEAFF. Full variable domain (remainder filled in from reference TRBV7-8 and TRBJ1-1): GAGVSQSPRYKVAKRGQDVALRCDPISGHVSLFWYQQALGQGPEFLTYFQNEAQLDKSGLPSDRFFAERPEGSVSTLKIQRTQQEDSAVYLCASSYRAVMNTEAFFGQGTRLTVV.

The rearrangement links TRBV7-9 to TRBJ1-1; 8 bases fit TRBD1. The CDR3 contains 17 residues. Germline-derived CDR1 and CDR2 are SEHNR and FQNEAQ (reference sequence). J lost 1 base, V lost 4 bases, and 11 bases had no gene match. The CDR3 DNA is TGTGCCAGCAGCTCGCTTCCCCCCGGGACAGGGAACACTGAAGCTTTCTTT. This encodes CASSSLPPGTGNTEAFF. The whole variable domain, filled in from reference TRBV7-9 and TRBJ1-1, reads DTGVSQNPRHKITKRGQNVTFRCDPISEHNRLYWYRQTLGQGPEFLTYFQNEAQLEKSRLLSDRFSAERPKGSFSTLEIQRTEQGDSAMYLCASSSLPPGTGNTEAFFGQGTRLTVV.

The J gene is TRBJ1-5, the V gene TRBV6-6; unclear D gene. There are 14 residues in the CDR3. V lost 0 bases and J 7 bases, leaving 10 bases between the germline ends. From germline, CDR1 is MNHNY and CDR2 SVGAGI (reference sequence). CDR3 coding DNA: TGTGCCAGCAGTTACTCAGGACCTGGACAGCCCCAGCATTTT. This codes for CASSYSGPGQPQHF.

The J gene is TRBJ1-2, the V gene TRBV5-1; D gene ambiguous. From germline, CDR1 is SGHRS and CDR2 YFSETQ. Between the trimmed V and J ends, which lost 5 bases and 4 bases, there was a span of 24 bases. The CDR3 is made up of 17 amino acids. The CDR3 region has the DNA TGCGCCAGCAGTTCGGGAGATTTCGTAAGCGAACTCTATGGCTACACCTTC. Amino acid sequence: CASSSGDFVSELYGYTF.

This clone was counted between two and nine times. Other DNA sequences in the same sample also yield this CDR3. Here the CDR3 reads CASSPRTGGYEQYF. The CDR3 DNA reads as TGTGCCAGCAGCCCCCGGACAGGGGGCTACGAGCAGTACTTC. The gene calls are TRBV28 and TRBJ2-7; 10 nucleotides align to TRBD1. This CDR3 is built from 14 residues. V lost 6 bases to trimming and J lost 3 bases; unmatched junction nucleotides: 5. Germline CDR1 is MDHEN and CDR2 is SYDVKM.

This chain's CDR3 is CASSPTDRTEAFF. The CDR3, as DNA: TGTGCCAGCAGCCCAACAGATCGCACTGAAGCTTTCTTT. V is TRBV7-9 and J is TRBJ1-1; D gene unclear. V lost 5 bases to trimming and J lost 4 bases, with 11 bases between them. The CDR3 runs to 13 residues. Germline V CDR1 and CDR2: SEHNR, FQNEAQ (reference sequence).

The chain couples TRBV11-2 to TRBJ2-7, with 9 bases lining up with TRBD1. With 5 bases clipped from V and 6 bases from J, the junction kept 5 bases outside the gene matches. Germline CDR1 and CDR2: SGHAT and FQNNGV. The CDR3 totals 13 residues. The CDR3 nucleotides are TGTGCCAGCAGCCTCGGGACAGGGTTCGAGCAGTACTTC. Translation gives CASSLGTGFEQYF.

A note on this clone: The identical CDR3 is also encoded by other nucleotide sequences in the sample. The chain has TRBV28 and TRBJ2-1, with 10 bases identical to TRBD2. The germline gives CDR1 MDHEN, CDR2 SYDVKM. V shed 6 bases, J shed 7 bases, and the junction held 3 bases outside the gene matches. The CDR3 length is 13 residues. The CDR3 protein is CASRLAGLNEQFF. DNA for the CDR3: TGTGCCAGCAGACTAGCGGGATTAAATGAGCAGTTCTTC.

The V call is TRBV4-3, the J call TRBJ2-1; D may be TRBD1 or TRBD2 (5 bases each). CDR3 length equals 17 residues. Between the trimmed V and J ends, which lost 0 bases and 6 bases, there was a span of 18 bases. Germline CDR1 LGHNA, CDR2 YSLEER. CDR3 region: CASSQETDREGVNEQFF. For the CDR3, the DNA is TGCGCCAGCAGCCAAGAGACAGACCGAGAGGGCGTCAATGAGCAGTTCTTC.

The chain employs TRBV21-1 and TRBJ2-3; the D segment call TRBD2 is taken from the table without a DNA check. TRBV21-1 is recorded as a pseudogene. The CDR3 totals 21 residues. This CDR3 reads CASSDGRTLGLAGGTGDTQYF. The CDR3 DNA is TGTGCCAGCAGCGATGGACGGACTCTGGGACTAGCGGGGGGGACCGGAGATACGCAGTATTTT.

V and J are TRBV7-9 and TRBJ1-3; D is perhaps TRBD1 (5 bases). Germline V lookup: CDR1 SEHNR, CDR2 FQNEAQ (reference sequence). This CDR3 has 17 amino acids. V lost 5 bases to trimming and J lost 6 bases, with 23 bases between them. The CDR3 DNA follows: TGTGCCAGCAGCCCCTACCGGGGCGCCGGACCATTAAACACCATATATTTT. This encodes CASSPYRGAGPLNTIYF.

The chain joins TRBV6-4 to TRBJ2-2; 9 bases agree with TRBD2. J lost 7 bases, V lost 4 bases, and 7 bases had no gene match. From germline, CDR1 is MRHNA and CDR2 SNTAGT. The CDR3 consists of 15 residues. CDR3 bases: TGTGCCAGCAGTGTATCAGCGGGAGGTAACGGGGAGCTGTTTTTT. Encoded protein: CASSVSAGGNGELFF.